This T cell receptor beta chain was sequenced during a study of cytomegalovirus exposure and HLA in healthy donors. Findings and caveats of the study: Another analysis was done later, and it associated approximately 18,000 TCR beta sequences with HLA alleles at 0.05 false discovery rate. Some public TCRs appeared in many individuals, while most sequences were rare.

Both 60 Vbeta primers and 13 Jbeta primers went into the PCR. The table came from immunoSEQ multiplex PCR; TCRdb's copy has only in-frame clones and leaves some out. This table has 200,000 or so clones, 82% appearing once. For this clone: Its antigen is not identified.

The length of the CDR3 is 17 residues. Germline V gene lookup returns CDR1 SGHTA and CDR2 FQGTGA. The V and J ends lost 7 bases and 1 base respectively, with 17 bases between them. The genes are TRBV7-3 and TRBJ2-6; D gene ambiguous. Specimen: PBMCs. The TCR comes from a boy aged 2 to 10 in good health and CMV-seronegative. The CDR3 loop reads CASTPLLGFSGANVLTF. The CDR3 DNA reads TGTGCCAGCACCCCCCTTCTCGGGTTTTCTGGGGCCAACGTCCTGACTTTC.